A single sample gave rise to the 30 T cell receptor beta chains below, sequenced in a study of shared clonotypes between healthy human individuals. Produced via immunoSEQ multiplex PCR; TCRdb's table is partial and in-frame only. This table has around 940,000 clones, about 80% appearing once. Sequenced: memory CD4+ T cells sorted from blood. Subset meaning: CD45RA-negative fraction. The receptors shown here come from a man aged 18 to 30 in good health.

The CDR3 DNA is TGTGCCAGCAGCCAAGCCAGGGGGGGATACAATGAGCAGTTCTTC. It is translated as CASSQARGGYNEQFF. The chain joins TRBV16 to TRBJ2-1; D is perhaps TRBD1 or TRBD2 (7 bases each). The CDR3 has 15 residues. Germline CDR1 and CDR2: KGHSY and FQNENV. Trimming took 2 bases from V and 4 from J, leaving 12 bases between them.

V and J are TRBV30 and TRBJ2-7, with unresolved D. Germline CDR1 and CDR2: GTSNPN and SVGIG (reference sequence). Between the trimmed V and J ends, which lost 4 bases and 0 bases, there was a span of 13 bases. This CDR3 contains 14 residues. CDR3 DNA: TGTGCCTGGACCAAAATGGGTATCTCCTACGAGCAGTACTTC. Translated, it gives CAWTKMGISYEQYF.

The chain carries TRBV5-1 and TRBJ2-5, with no clear D. Per germline, CDR1 SGHRS and CDR2 YFSETQ. Trimming shortened V by 1 base and J by 2 bases, and 12 bases separated the two germline ends. The CDR3 extends over 15 amino acids. The CDR3, as DNA: TGCGCCAGCAGCTTGATGTTTGGGGAACAAGAGACCCAGTACTTC. It codes for CASSLMFGEQETQYF. Full variable domain (rest looked up from reference TRBV5-1 and TRBJ2-5): KAGVTQTPRYLIKTRGQQVTLSCSPISGHRSVSWYQQTPGQGLQFLFEYFSETQRNKGNFPGRFSGRQFSNSRSEMNVSTLELGDSALYLCASSLMFGEQETQYFGPGTRLLVL.

This chain joins TRBV5-1 and TRBJ1-1; D is possibly TRBD1 (5 bases). In germline, CDR1 is SGHRS, CDR2 YFSETQ. There are 12 residues in the CDR3. V lost 0 bases, J lost 11 bases, and 11 bases lay in between. The CDR3 here is CASSLDQGMAFF. Written as DNA, the CDR3 is TGCGCCAGCAGCTTGGATCAGGGTATGGCTTTCTTT. Filled out from reference TRBV5-1 and TRBJ1-1, the complete variable domain reads KAGVTQTPRYLIKTRGQQVTLSCSPISGHRSVSWYQQTPGQGLQFLFEYFSETQRNKGNFPGRFSGRQFSNSRSEMNVSTLELGDSALYLCASSLDQGMAFFGQGTRLTVV.

The V call is TRBV11-2, the J call TRBJ2-2; tentative D call: TRBD2 (6 bases). This CDR3 contains 15 residues. Germline CDR1 SGHAT, CDR2 FQNNGV. Trimming shortened V by 3 bases and J by 6 bases, and 14 bases separated the two germline ends. The CDR3 reads CASSFFQEGSGELFF. The CDR3 nucleotides read TGTGCCAGCAGCTTCTTCCAGGAGGGGTCCGGGGAGCTGTTTTTT.

Written as DNA, the CDR3 is TGTGCCAGCAGCCCAGGGGGGGCGAATCAGCCCCAGCATTTT. This gives the protein CASSPGGANQPQHF. This chain joins TRBV11-2 and TRBJ1-5, with 7 bases that match TRBD1. Germline assignment: CDR1 SGHAT and CDR2 FQNNGV. V shed 5 bases and J 4 bases; nucleotides not matched to a gene: 5. CDR3 length: 14 amino acids.

The rearrangement uses TRBV2 and TRBJ1-1; D is ambiguous. The CDR3 is made up of 14 amino acids. V lost 7 bases and J 2 bases, leaving 14 bases between the germline ends. Germline values: CDR1 SNHLY, CDR2 FYNNEI. CDR3 loop: CASTMAVVNTEAFF. CDR3 sequence (DNA): TGTGCCAGCACCATGGCGGTGGTTAACACTGAAGCTTTCTTT.

The rearrangement joins TRBV5-4 to TRBJ2-2; 7 nucleotides align to TRBD1. There are 16 residues in the CDR3. Trimming removed 0 bases from V and 6 bases from J; junction bases left unmatched: 8. Germline CDR1 reads SGHNT; CDR2 reads YYREEE (reference sequence). The CDR3 DNA sequence: TGTGCCAGCAGCTTGGGGAGACAGGGTTCATCCGGGGAGCTGTTTTTT. This sequence encodes CASSLGRQGSSGELFF.

This chain uses TRBV7-2 with TRBJ1-1, with D possibly being TRBD1 (6 bases). V lost 5 bases, J lost 2 bases, and 12 bases lay in between. This CDR3 has 14 residues. CDR1 is SGHTA, CDR2 FQGNSA, per germline. The CDR3 is CASSTRGKNTEAFF. As DNA, the CDR3 is TGTGCCAGCAGCACAAGGGGGAAAAACACTGAAGCTTTCTTT.

CDR3: CASSPNGVGTSYEQYF. CDR3 DNA sequence: TGCGCCAGCAGCCCAAACGGGGTGGGCACCTCCTACGAGCAGTACTTC. The chain has TRBV5-1 and TRBJ2-7; D might be TRBD2 (5 bases). Germline CDR1 is SGHRS and CDR2 is YFSETQ. V was pared by 4 bases and J by 0 bases, with 17 bases between. There are 16 residues in the CDR3.

The rearrangement joins TRBV4-1 to TRBJ2-5; the match to TRBD2 covers 7 bases. V lost 0 bases and J lost 5; bases outside the gene matches: 6. The CDR3 has 15 residues. CDR1 MGHRA and CDR2 YSYEKL come from the germline V gene. CDR3 amino acids: CASSQELGGGETQYF. The CDR3 nucleotides read TGCGCCAGCAGCCAAGAACTGGGCGGGGGTGAGACCCAGTACTTC.

The V and J genes are TRBV27 and TRBJ1-1; 7 bases align to TRBD1. The junction had 4 bases not matched to a gene; V was cut back by 4 bases and J by 2 bases. This CDR3 region has 14 residues. Per germline, CDR1 MNHEY and CDR2 SMNVEV (reference sequence). CDR3 region: CASSSGQSNTEAFF. The CDR3 DNA is TGTGCCAGCAGTTCGGGACAGTCAAACACTGAAGCTTTCTTT.

As regards this clone: Sequence at one end of the junction differs from germline and may be a read error. This chain links TRBV30 with TRBJ1-2; D ambiguous. Germline CDR1 reads GTSNPN; CDR2 reads SVGIG (reference sequence). The CDR3 sequence is 12 residues long. The CDR3: CAGSGRYYGYTF. CDR3 coding DNA: TGTGCCGGGAGCGGACGGTACTATGGCTACACCTTC.

Notes on this clone: Other DNA sequences in this specimen translate into the identical CDR3. CDR3 region: CASSGGLSTDTQYF. For the CDR3, the DNA is TGTGCCAGCAGCGGGGGACTGAGCACAGATACGCAGTATTTT. V gene TRBV9 combines with J gene TRBJ2-3, with D possibly TRBD2 on 6 matching bases. The CDR3 is 14 residues long. CDR1 is SGDLS and CDR2 is YYNGEE in the germline V gene. The V end was cut by 3 bases, the J end by 0 bases, with 8 bases between.

The chain carries TRBV19 and TRBJ2-3, with 11 bases identical to TRBD2. The CDR3 loop spans 18 amino acids. Trimming took 0 bases from V and 6 from J; bases not matched to a gene: 11. Germline loops: CDR1 LNHDA, CDR2 SQIVND (reference sequence). Here the CDR3 DNA reads TGTGCCAGTAGTATAGAAGGCCCGACTAGCGGGAATAGGGATACGCAGTATTTT. Translating gives CASSIEGPTSGNRDTQYF.

The chain carries TRBV5-5 and TRBJ1-1; 9 bases align to TRBD1. Germline V gene data show CDR1 as SGHKS and CDR2 as YYEKEE (reference sequence). V shed 8 bases and J 2 bases; nucleotides not matched to a gene: 13. There are 16 residues in the CDR3. CDR3 loop: CASNNPGTGINTEAFF. As DNA, the CDR3 is TGTGCCAGTAACAACCCCGGGACAGGGATAAACACTGAAGCTTTCTTT.

This clone turned up a few times. The CDR3 region is CASSYAQVDSYEQYF. In DNA form, the CDR3 reads TGTGCCAGCAGTTACGCACAGGTCGATTCCTACGAGCAGTACTTC. The chain combines TRBV6-6 with TRBJ2-7; perhaps TRBD1 as D (5 bases). Trimming stripped 2 bases from V and 1 base from J, with 12 bases between. CDR3 length equals 15 residues. Germline assignment: CDR1 MNHNY and CDR2 SVGAGI (reference sequence).

The V call is TRBV6-6, the J call TRBJ1-5, with D perhaps matching TRBD1 (6 bases). Germline assignment: CDR1 MNHNY and CDR2 SVGAGI (reference sequence). V gave up 0 bases and J gave up 6 bases, with 12 bases separating them. The CDR3 runs 15 residues. The CDR3 loop is CASSYSQGQGQPQHF. The CDR3 coding sequence is TGTGCCAGCAGTTACTCCCAGGGGCAGGGTCAGCCCCAGCATTTT.

This clone appeared once. The rearrangement links TRBV2 to TRBJ2-1, with D maybe TRBD2 (6 bases). CDR3 length equals 14 residues. Germline assignment: CDR1 SNHLY and CDR2 FYNNEI. V lost 7 bases and J 4 bases, leaving 14 bases between the germline ends. Here the CDR3 reads CASTGGLSYNEQFF. The DNA for the CDR3 is TGTGCCAGCACTGGGGGACTTTCATACAATGAGCAGTTCTTC.

V and J are TRBV7-2 and TRBJ2-5, with D possibly TRBD2 on 6 matching bases. This CDR3 has 13 amino acids. In germline, CDR1 is SGHTA, CDR2 FQGNSA. The V and J ends lost 5 bases and 3 bases respectively, with 10 bases between them. As DNA, the CDR3 is TGTGCCAGCAGCCGAGTAGCGGAAGAGACCCAGTACTTC. Translated: CASSRVAEETQYF.

J is TRBJ1-2 and V is TRBV11-2, with TRBD1 matching over 9 bases. The germline gives CDR1 SGHAT, CDR2 FQNNGV. Unmatched junction bases numbered 7, after V lost 8 bases and J lost 6 bases. The CDR3 is made up of 13 amino acids. In nucleotides, the CDR3 is TGTGCCAGCTCAAACCGGGACAGGGATGGCTACACCTTC. This gives the protein CASSNRDRDGYTF.

This clone was picked up one time. At one end the junction does not follow the germline gene, possibly because of a read error. The genes are TRBV23-1 and TRBJ2-7, with D tentatively TRBD2 (7 bases). TRBV23-1 is given ORF status, its function remaining uncertain. The CDR3 runs to 13 residues. In nucleotides, the CDR3 is TGCGCCAGCAGTCACCCCCCCCAACAGGGAGGGCACTTC. It is translated as CASSHPPQQGGHF.

In this sample, this clone turned up once. This rearrangement joins TRBV7-2 to TRBJ2-2; TRBD1 agrees at 7 bases. The CDR3 is 14 amino acids. Trimming removed 5 bases from V and 7 bases from J; junction bases left unmatched: 7. Germline assignment: CDR1 SGHTA and CDR2 FQGNSA. CDR3 sequence reads: CASSELQGIGELFF. The CDR3 DNA follows: TGTGCCAGCAGCGAGCTACAGGGGATCGGGGAGCTGTTTTTT.

The chain carries TRBV5-1 and TRBJ1-1; D ambiguous. Trimming stripped 4 bases from V and 0 bases from J, with 7 bases between. CDR3 length: 13 residues. Germline V gene sequence: CDR1 SGHRS, CDR2 YFSETQ. CDR3 coding DNA: TGCGCCAGCAGCGGGCGGGTGAACACTGAAGCTTTCTTT. Translation: CASSGRVNTEAFF.

This chain connects TRBV4-1 to TRBJ2-2, with a tentative D call TRBD1 (7 bases). The germline V gene encodes CDR1 MGHRA and CDR2 YSYEKL. CDR3 length: 18 amino acids. Trimming stripped 0 bases from V and 0 bases from J, with 14 bases between. CDR3 sequence reads: CASSQEPQGGANTGELFF. The CDR3 bases are TGCGCCAGCAGCCAAGAACCGCAGGGGGGCGCGAACACCGGGGAGCTGTTTTTT.

The chain uses TRBV6-1 and TRBJ2-3; D may match TRBD1 or TRBD2 (5 bases each). In germline, CDR1 is MNHNS, CDR2 SASEGT. The V end was cut by 6 bases, the J end by 9 bases, with 16 bases between. This CDR3 is 13 amino acids long. Here the CDR3 DNA reads TGTGCCAGCAGCTCGACGGGACCAGGAACGCAGTATTTT. Translation gives CASSSTGPGTQYF.

The rearrangement uses TRBV7-3 and TRBJ2-3; D perhaps matches TRBD2 (7 bases). Germline V lookup: CDR1 SGHTA, CDR2 FQGTGA. With 5 bases removed from V and 7 bases from J, the gap between germline ends came to 16 bases. The CDR3 is 14 amino acids. CDR3 sequence reads: CASSPGGPVNTQYF. The CDR3 DNA follows: TGTGCCAGCAGCCCCGGGGGGCCCGTTAATACGCAGTATTTT.

The rearrangement links TRBV7-6 to TRBJ2-7; 9 positions agree with TRBD2. The CDR3 extends over 18 amino acids. Germline CDR1 reads SGHVS; CDR2 reads FNYEAQ. Trimming at V came to 5 bases and at J to 2 bases, leaving 16 bases not matched to a gene. This CDR3 reads CASSNTLAGALGTYEQYF. For the CDR3, the DNA is TGTGCCAGCAGCAACACTTTAGCGGGGGCCCTCGGGACCTACGAGCAGTACTTC.

As concerns this clone: In the same sample, other DNA sequences code for this CDR3. The chain joins TRBV5-1 to TRBJ2-1; unclear D gene. This CDR3 spans 15 amino acids. Germline CDR1 reads SGHRS; CDR2 reads YFSETQ. V gave up 0 bases and J gave up 4 bases, with 11 bases separating them. The CDR3 DNA reads as TGCGCCAGCAGCTTGGTAGGCGACTCATACAATGAGCAGTTCTTC. Translating it yields CASSLVGDSYNEQFF.

This clone was counted between two and nine times. The chain links TRBV11-2 to TRBJ2-3; 8 nucleotides align to TRBD2. V dropped 7 bases and J dropped 6; count of bases not matched to a gene: 12. The CDR3 contains 15 residues. The germline gives CDR1 SGHAT, CDR2 FQNNGV. The CDR3 reads CASTIRSGSWDTQYF. The CDR3, as DNA: TGTGCCAGCACCATTAGAAGCGGGAGCTGGGATACGCAGTATTTT. The whole variable domain, remainder taken from reference TRBV11-2 and TRBJ2-3, is EAGVAQSPRYKIIEKRQSVAFWCNPISGHATLYWYQQILGQGPKLLIQFQNNGVVDDSQLPKDRFSAERLKGVDSTLKIQPAKLEDSAVYLCASTIRSGSWDTQYFGPGTRLTVL.